This T cell receptor beta chain stems from a study of cytomegalovirus exposure and HLA in healthy donors. Turning to the study itself: In a later analysis, it was reported that the 120 or so validation repertoires had been produced on the same platform as the 690 or so repertoires belonging to the first cohort. Findings and caveats of the study: The majority of TCR sequences were rare, yet some public TCRs appeared in many donors. Altogether, 160 or so TCR beta chains were recorded as cytomegalovirus-associated.

This CDR3 comprises 14 residues. CDR1 is MNHEY, CDR2 SMNVEV, per germline (reference sequence). The germline V and J ends were trimmed by 4 bases and 1 base, with 11 bases remaining between them. Profiled with immunoSEQ multiplex PCR; TCRdb holds only in-frame clones, not every one. The data hold 110,000 to 150,000 clones, with over 90% observed a single time. The donors were part of the validation cohort, which consisted of approximately 110 subjects and was separate from the first cohort of 600 to 850 subjects. This clone came up once. Its specificity is not known. This chain links TRBV27 with TRBJ2-7; D perhaps matches TRBD1 (6 bases). The sequencing sample was made of PBMCs. The sequence derives from a man between 18 and 35 years old in good health and CMV-seropositive. DNA for the CDR3: TGTGCCAGCAGTTCCAGGGGTGCATCCTACGAGCAGTACTTC. As protein: CASSSRGASYEQYF.